The 25 T cell receptor beta chains below come from one sample, sequenced in a study of cytomegalovirus exposure and HLA in healthy donors. Use of 60 Vbeta and 13 Jbeta primers characterized the PCR. The protocol was immunoSEQ multiplex PCR, while the TCRdb copy is restricted to in-frame clones and leaves out a portion. Altogether under 200,000 clones are present, about 88% being singletons, with the ten largest covering around 0.3%. The sequenced sample was PBMCs. The receptor set was obtained from a young woman in good health and CMV-seronegative.

V is TRBV4-1 and J is TRBJ2-2, with TRBD2 matching 7 bases. CDR1 is MGHRA, CDR2 YSYEKL, per germline. The V gene end was trimmed by 4 bases and the J gene end by 0 bases; junction bases not matched to a gene: 14. This CDR3 contains 19 residues. CDR3 amino acids: CASSPNPTSPVANTGELFF. The CDR3 bases are TGCGCCAGCAGCCCAAATCCGACTAGCCCAGTCGCGAACACCGGGGAGCTGTTTTTT.

The chain has TRBV7-9 and TRBJ2-7, with 8 bases fitting TRBD1. From germline, CDR1 is SEHNR and CDR2 FQNEAQ (reference sequence). Trimming took 4 bases from V and 6 from J; bases not matched to a gene: 5. The CDR3 extends over 13 amino acids. The CDR3 region is CASSYDGTGEQYF. DNA of the CDR3: TGTGCCAGCAGCTACGATGGGACAGGCGAGCAGTACTTC.

This chain links TRBV28 with TRBJ2-1; D is possibly TRBD2 (7 bases). This CDR3 is built from 15 residues. Trimming stripped 9 bases from V and 2 bases from J, with 17 bases between. Germline V lookup: CDR1 MDHEN, CDR2 SYDVKM. In DNA, the CDR3 is TGTGCCAGTACCTCCGGGGGGCCCGCCTACAATGAGCAGTTCTTC. Amino acid sequence: CASTSGGPAYNEQFF.

This chain joins TRBV5-4 and TRBJ1-2; possible D gene TRBD1, 5 bases. CDR1 is SGHNT, CDR2 YYREEE, per germline (reference sequence). Deletions cut 4 bases from V and 6 bases from J, with 13 bases between. This CDR3 is built from 13 residues. DNA for the CDR3: TGTGCCAGCAGCCAACCGGGGGTGGATGGCTACACCTTC. Amino acids: CASSQPGVDGYTF.

This chain links TRBV6-1 with TRBJ2-3; weak D call: TRBD2 (5 bases). CDR3 length: 14 amino acids. The V end was cut by 2 bases, the J end by 4 bases, with 10 bases between. Germline CDR1 and CDR2: MNHNS and SASEGT. CDR3 sequence (DNA): TGTGCCAGCAGTGAACCCGGGGTCTCAGATACGCAGTATTTT. Its translation: CASSEPGVSDTQYF.

CDR3 loop: CSASEGTNTEAFF. CDR3 bases: TGCAGCGCATCAGAGGGAACGAACACTGAAGCTTTCTTT. The V and J genes are TRBV29-1 and TRBJ1-1; no clear D gene. Deletions cut 7 bases from V and 1 base from J, with 13 bases between. CDR1 is SQVTM and CDR2 is ANQGSEA in the germline V gene. The CDR3 extends over 13 amino acids.

The rearrangement uses TRBV7-8 and TRBJ1-4, with TRBD1 identical over 7 bases. This CDR3 has 16 residues. With 0 bases clipped from V and 8 bases from J, the junction kept 9 bases outside the gene matches. Germline CDR1 reads SGHVS; CDR2 reads FQNEAQ. CDR3 in amino acids: CASSLAFGTAREKLFF. The DNA of the CDR3 is TGTGCCAGCAGCTTAGCGTTCGGGACAGCACGGGAAAAACTGTTTTTT.

This chain joins TRBV2 and TRBJ2-7, with D tentatively TRBD1 (5 bases). The CDR3 loop spans 11 amino acids. Trimming took 8 bases from V and 6 from J, leaving 11 bases between them. Germline V gives CDR1 SNHLY, CDR2 FYNNEI. CDR3 sequence: CASAGYGEQYF. The CDR3 nucleotides read TGTGCCAGCGCAGGGTATGGCGAGCAGTACTTC.

CDR3 region: CSVEVRGGAGETQYF. Written as DNA, the CDR3 is TGCAGCGTTGAAGTTCGCGGGGGGGCCGGAGAGACCCAGTACTTC. The chain joins TRBV29-1 to TRBJ2-5; 9 positions agree with TRBD2. The CDR3 runs 15 residues. V lost 1 base, J lost 4 bases, and 7 bases stayed unmatched. CDR1 and CDR2 (germline): SQVTM, ANQGSEA.

This chain links TRBV7-9 with TRBJ1-1; TRBD1 matches 9 bases. CDR3 length: 14 residues. V shed 5 bases, J shed 6 bases, and the junction held 7 bases outside the gene matches. Germline values: CDR1 SEHNR, CDR2 FQNEAQ (reference sequence). The CDR3 nucleotides are TGTGCCAGCAGCGATCGGGACAGGGTCCCTGAAGCTTTCTTT. Its protein product is CASSDRDRVPEAFF.

The chain joins TRBV28 to TRBJ2-7; 10 nucleotides agree with TRBD2. CDR1 and CDR2 (germline): MDHEN, SYDVKM. The CDR3 runs to 15 residues. Trimming removed 6 bases from V and 3 bases from J; junction bases left unmatched: 8. CDR3 in DNA: TGTGCCAGCAGGGTAGCGGGAGGCCGTGTCTACGAGCAGTACTTC. It specifies CASRVAGGRVYEQYF.

The chain couples TRBV11-2 to TRBJ2-3, with TRBD2 identical over 7 bases. CDR1 SGHAT and CDR2 FQNNGV come from the germline V gene. The CDR3 is 15 amino acids. With 3 bases clipped from V and 4 bases from J, the junction kept 7 bases outside the gene matches. CDR3 nucleotide sequence: TGTGCCAGCAGCTTGAGCGGGATAGGATCAGATACGCAGTATTTT. Translated: CASSLSGIGSDTQYF.

The chain carries TRBV7-9 and TRBJ2-7; 7 bases are shared with TRBD1. The V and J ends lost 5 bases and 2 bases, in that order; junction bases with no gene match: 6. This CDR3 contains 14 residues. Germline CDR1 is SEHNR and CDR2 is FQNEAQ (reference sequence). The DNA for the CDR3 is TGTGCCAGCAGCAGCCGGGACAGAGCCTACGAGCAGTACTTC. It yields the protein CASSSRDRAYEQYF.

This chain links TRBV2 with TRBJ1-5; maybe TRBD1 (5 bases). The CDR3 spans 15 residues. Per germline, CDR1 SNHLY and CDR2 FYNNEI. V was clipped by 5 bases and J by 2 bases, with 13 bases between them. The CDR3 spells CASSTSGKGNQPQHF. CDR3 bases: TGTGCCAGCAGTACCTCAGGGAAAGGCAATCAGCCCCAGCATTTT.

To note about this clone: A junction end diverges from the germline sequence, so it may reflect a read error. The gene calls are TRBV7-7 and TRBJ1-1; possibly TRBD1 for D (5 bases). Germline V gene lookup returns CDR1 SSHAT and CDR2 FNYEAQ (reference sequence). The CDR3 spans 13 residues. As DNA, the CDR3 is TGTGCTAGCAGCTTGGGGCAGAACACTGAAGCTTTCTTT. This codes for CASSLGQNTEAFF.

The chain has TRBV6-1 and TRBJ1-6; D remains ambiguous. The germline V gene has CDR1 MNHNS and CDR2 SASEGT. V gave up 5 bases and J gave up 9 bases, with 17 bases separating them. This CDR3 is built from 15 residues. The CDR3 loop is CASSPSSDFTSPLHF. In nucleotides, the CDR3 is TGTGCCAGCAGTCCGTCCAGCGATTTCACTTCACCCCTCCACTTT.

This clone was recorded a few times. The chain couples TRBV2 to TRBJ2-3; tentatively, D is TRBD2 (5 bases). There are 13 residues in the CDR3. CDR1 SNHLY and CDR2 FYNNEI come from the germline V gene. V shed 4 bases and J shed 4 bases, with 9 bases lying between them. The CDR3 DNA follows: TGTGCCAGCAGTGGAGGGTTGGCAGATACGCAGTATTTT. This gives the protein CASSGGLADTQYF.

The chain couples TRBV27 to TRBJ2-2, with TRBD1 as a possible D gene (5 bases). Germline V gene data show CDR1 as MNHEY and CDR2 as SMNVEV (reference sequence). This CDR3 is built from 13 residues. V lost 3 bases to trimming and J lost 7 bases, with 9 bases between them. The DNA for the CDR3 is TGTGCCAGCAGTTTCAGGGTTAACGGGGAGCTGTTTTTT. This translates into CASSFRVNGELFF.

This chain uses TRBV5-4 with TRBJ2-3; 11 positions match TRBD1. The CDR3 is 14 residues long. Germline loops: CDR1 SGHNT, CDR2 YYREEE (reference sequence). V lost 5 bases to trimming and J lost 4 bases; unmatched junction nucleotides: 3. The CDR3 DNA sequence: TGTGCCAGCAGGCCGGGACAGGGGGCAGATACGCAGTATTTT. The encoded protein is CASRPGQGADTQYF.

As DNA, the CDR3 is TGTGCCAGCAGTGTTCCGGGGAGCTACGAGCAGTACTTC. Translated: CASSVPGSYEQYF. The V gene is TRBV6-5, the J gene TRBJ2-7; D perhaps matches TRBD2 (5 bases). Trimming took 5 bases from V and 3 from J, leaving 11 bases between them. The V gene's germline CDR1 is MNHEY and CDR2 SVGAGI. The CDR3 is 13 amino acids.

This chain links TRBV11-2 with TRBJ2-5; D may be TRBD1 (6 bases). The CDR3 runs to 14 residues. The germline V and J ends were trimmed by 4 bases and 4 bases, with 13 bases remaining between them. Germline CDR1 and CDR2: SGHAT and FQNNGV. CDR3: CASSSNRVAETQYF. The CDR3 DNA is TGTGCCAGCAGCTCAAACAGGGTTGCAGAGACCCAGTACTTC.

This sequence joins TRBV2 and TRBJ1-5; D may be TRBD1 (6 bases). V shed 5 bases and J shed 6 bases, with 14 bases lying between them. Germline V gene lookup returns CDR1 SNHLY and CDR2 FYNNEI. CDR3 size: 14 residues. The CDR3: CASSSLDRSQPQHF. CDR3 nucleotides: TGTGCCAGCAGTTCCCTTGACAGGTCTCAGCCCCAGCATTTT.

V and J are TRBV10-3 and TRBJ2-7; TRBD2 aligns across 8 bases. CDR3 length: 12 amino acids. CDR1 is ENHRY, CDR2 SYGVKD, per germline. Losses at the gene ends were 7 bases for V and 5 bases for J; bases not matched to a gene: 4. The CDR3: CAIKGLVDEQYF. CDR3 nucleotides: TGTGCCATCAAGGGACTAGTTGACGAGCAGTACTTC.

This chain links TRBV11-2 with TRBJ2-7; weak D call: TRBD2 (6 bases). The CDR3 has 13 amino acids. CDR1 and CDR2 (germline): SGHAT, FQNNGV. Trimming took 8 bases from V and 5 from J, leaving 16 bases between them. The CDR3 is CASLRTGTDEQYF. The DNA of the CDR3 is TGTGCCAGCCTCAGGACTGGGACTGACGAGCAGTACTTC. The entire variable domain, with the rest obtained from reference TRBV11-2 and TRBJ2-7, is as follows: EAGVAQSPRYKIIEKRQSVAFWCNPISGHATLYWYQQILGQGPKLLIQFQNNGVVDDSQLPKDRFSAERLKGVDSTLKIQPAKLEDSAVYLCASLRTGTDEQYFGPGTRLTVT.

This chain uses TRBV4-2 with TRBJ1-1, with a tentative D call TRBD1 (5 bases). Germline-derived CDR1 and CDR2 are LGHNA and YNFKEQ. V lost 0 bases and J lost 1, with 12 bases in between. This CDR3 contains 16 residues. The CDR3 DNA sequence: TGTGCCAGCAGCCAAGAAGAAGGCAGGGCGAACACTGAAGCTTTCTTT. Its protein product is CASSQEEGRANTEAFF.